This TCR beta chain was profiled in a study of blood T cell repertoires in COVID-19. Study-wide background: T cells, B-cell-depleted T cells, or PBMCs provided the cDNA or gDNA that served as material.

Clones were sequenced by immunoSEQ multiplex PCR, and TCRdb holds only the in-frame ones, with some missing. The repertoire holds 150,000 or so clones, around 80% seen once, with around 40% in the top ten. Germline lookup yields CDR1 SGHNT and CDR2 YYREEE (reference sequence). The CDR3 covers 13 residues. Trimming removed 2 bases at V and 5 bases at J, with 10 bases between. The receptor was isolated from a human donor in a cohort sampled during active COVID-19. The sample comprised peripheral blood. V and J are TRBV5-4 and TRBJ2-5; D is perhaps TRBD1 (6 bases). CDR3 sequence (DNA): TGTGCCAGCAGCTTTCAGGGGTATGAGACCCAGTACTTC. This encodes CASSFQGYETQYF.